Presented here are 6 T cell receptor beta chains from one specimen sequenced in a study of Ad26.COV2.S vaccination and SARS-CoV-2 variants. Produced via immunoSEQ multiplex PCR; TCRdb's table is partial and in-frame only. The repertoire holds fewer than 500,000 clones, with around 90% as singletons. Treatment denoted: 19 received Ad26.COV2.S at low or high dose, single or two shots; about 5 received placebo; per-sample allocation not given. Sampling was performed 63 days after the first vaccine or placebo injection. The sample here was peripheral blood, taken in a trial of Ad26.COV2.S vaccine versus placebo. The source of these receptors is a person between 18 and 59 years old who received the Ad26.COV2.S COVID-19 vaccine or a placebo.

The rearrangement joins TRBV7-8 to TRBJ2-7; no clear D. Trimming took 5 bases from V and 3 from J, leaving 11 bases between them. The CDR3 contains 13 residues. The germline V gene has CDR1 SGHVS and CDR2 FQNEAQ. This chain's CDR3 is CASSPAGFYEQYF. The CDR3 bases are TGTGCCAGCAGCCCAGCAGGCTTCTACGAGCAGTACTTC.

This chain joins TRBV4-1 and TRBJ2-1; D not certain. This CDR3 has 17 amino acids. V was pared by 4 bases and J by 2 bases, with 18 bases between. Germline lookup yields CDR1 MGHRA and CDR2 YSYEKL. The CDR3 protein is CASSPSVAFLPYNEQFF. The CDR3 region has the DNA TGCGCCAGCAGCCCGAGTGTGGCTTTTTTACCCTACAATGAGCAGTTCTTC.

V gene TRBV5-4 combines with J gene TRBJ2-3, with 11 bases identical to TRBD1. There are 15 residues in the CDR3. Germline V gene data show CDR1 as SGHNT and CDR2 as YYREEE (reference sequence). The ends lost 4 bases at V and 4 bases at J; junction bases unmatched: 5. CDR3 sequence: CASSPGTGGPDTQYF. In DNA, the CDR3 is TGTGCCAGCAGCCCCGGGACAGGGGGACCAGATACGCAGTATTTT.

V is TRBV3-1 (or the pseudogene TRBV3-2) and J is TRBJ2-3; TRBD2 matches 9 bases. Germline CDR1 is LGHDT and CDR2 is YNNKEL (reference sequence). V gave up 0 bases and J gave up 1 base; unmatched junction bases: 11. The CDR3 extends over 19 amino acids. Written as DNA, the CDR3 is TGTGCCAGCAGCCAAGAAAGCGGGAGGAGCAGGTGGCGCACAGATACGCAGTATTTT. Its protein product is CASSQESGRSRWRTDTQYF.

The DNA for the CDR3 is TGTGCCAGTAGTATGAACACAGGGGTAAACTATGGCTACACCTTC. Its translation is CASSMNTGVNYGYTF. The chain employs TRBV19 and TRBJ1-2; 7 bases agree with TRBD1. CDR1 and CDR2 (germline): LNHDA, SQIVND (reference sequence). This CDR3 comprises 15 residues. The V gene end was trimmed by 3 bases and the J gene end by 2 bases; junction bases not matched to a gene: 6.

The V call is TRBV6-4, the J call TRBJ2-2; D not certain. The CDR3 extends over 14 amino acids. V was cut by 2 bases and J by 6 bases, with 10 bases left in between. CDR1 and CDR2 from the germline V gene are MRHNA and SNTAGT. The CDR3 sequence is CASSDIPVPGELFF. The CDR3 coding sequence is TGTGCCAGCAGTGACATCCCGGTGCCCGGGGAGCTGTTTTTT.